This passage covers 28 T cell receptor beta chains from one sample sequenced in a study of blood T cell repertoires in COVID-19. Repertoires were generated with immunoSEQ multiplex PCR, while TCRdb's copy carries only in-frame clones and drops some. The data show about 300,000 clones, 85% to 90% seen once. Sequences were obtained from peripheral blood. All receptors derive from a man aged 70-80 years with acute or convalescent COVID-19.

The chain employs TRBV14 and TRBJ1-3; D unclear. This CDR3 contains 19 residues. Germline assignment: CDR1 SGHDN and CDR2 FVKESK. The V gene lost 0 bases and the J gene lost 0 bases, with 18 bases spanning the gap. CDR3 nucleotide sequence: TGTGCCAGCAGCCAAGATCCGATGCCGAGGGTGAGCTCTGGAAACACCATATATTTT. This sequence encodes CASSQDPMPRVSSGNTIYF.

This clone has only one observation. V is TRBV18 and J is TRBJ2-2; the D gene is possibly TRBD2 (6 bases). Germline V gene lookup returns CDR1 KGHSH and CDR2 LQKENI. The CDR3 spans 17 residues. V was shortened by 4 bases and J by 4 bases, with 19 bases between the two germline ends. This CDR3 reads CASSLNRGTSGTGELFF. The CDR3 coding sequence is TGTGCCAGCTCACTTAACCGGGGGACGTCGGGCACCGGGGAGCTGTTTTTT.

This clone was seen once. This chain uses TRBV19 with TRBJ2-3, with TRBD1 matching over 8 bases. Germline loops: CDR1 LNHDA, CDR2 SQIVND (reference sequence). There are 14 residues in the CDR3. The junction had 8 bases not matched to a gene; V was cut back by 7 bases and J by 5 bases. CDR3 sequence: CASNGQGAGDTQYF. The CDR3, as DNA: TGTGCCAGTAACGGGCAGGGGGCGGGAGATACGCAGTATTTT.

The gene calls are TRBV4-3 and TRBJ2-6; D ambiguous. With 0 bases removed from V and 4 bases from J, the gap between germline ends came to 10 bases. Germline loops: CDR1 LGHNA, CDR2 YSLEER. The length of the CDR3 is 16 residues. The CDR3 DNA reads as TGCGCCAGCAGCCAAGACAGGCTCAGGGGGGCCAACGTCCTGACTTTC. It yields the protein CASSQDRLRGANVLTF.

This clone was detected only a few times. The chain couples TRBV4-2 to TRBJ2-7; maybe TRBD2 (6 bases). This CDR3 has 16 residues. V lost 2 bases, J lost 1 base, and 15 bases lay in between. Germline V lookup: CDR1 LGHNA, CDR2 YNFKEQ. CDR3 nucleotides: TGTGCCAGCAGCCAATATAGCGGCCGGGAATCCTACGAGCAGTACTTC. Amino acids: CASSQYSGRESYEQYF.

The CDR3 DNA reads TGTGCCAGTAGTATGGGAGGTAGCGGGAGGGTTGGAGAGACCCAGTACTTC. Translated, it gives CASSMGGSGRVGETQYF. The chain combines TRBV19 with TRBJ2-5; 11 bases are shared with TRBD2. V was pared by 3 bases and J by 4 bases, with 10 bases of the junction left unmatched. The CDR3 extends over 17 amino acids. From germline, CDR1 is LNHDA and CDR2 SQIVND (reference sequence).

The chain employs TRBV7-9 and TRBJ1-4, with D uncertain. Germline V gives CDR1 SEHNR, CDR2 FQNEAQ (reference sequence). The CDR3 is 15 residues long. Trimming took 1 base from V and 4 from J, leaving 10 bases between them. The CDR3 spells CASSLDTEFNEKLFF. CDR3 nucleotides: TGTGCCAGCAGCTTAGATACGGAGTTTAATGAAAAACTGTTTTTT.

The rearrangement joins TRBV6-6 to TRBJ2-7; 7 nucleotides align to TRBD1. Germline trimming cut 0 bases from V and 6 bases from J; bases unmatched to any gene: 8. The CDR3 length is 15 residues. Germline-derived CDR1 and CDR2 are MNHNY and SVGAGI (reference sequence). The CDR3 protein is CASSYSIRGQSEQYF. In nucleotides, the CDR3 is TGTGCCAGCAGTTACTCGATTAGGGGGCAAAGCGAGCAGTACTTC.

The chain joins TRBV7-9 to TRBJ1-1; D gene ambiguous. V dropped 5 bases and J dropped 4 bases, with 14 bases sitting between them. Germline assignment: CDR1 SEHNR and CDR2 FQNEAQ (reference sequence). The length of the CDR3 is 14 residues. The CDR3 region is CASSLSTGFTEAFF. The CDR3 bases are TGTGCCAGCAGCCTCTCCACCGGGTTCACTGAAGCTTTCTTT.

The genes are TRBV7-2 and TRBJ2-5, with 9 bases that match TRBD2. Germline V gene data show CDR1 as SGHTA and CDR2 as FQGNSA. Losses at the gene ends were 5 bases for V and 5 bases for J; bases not matched to a gene: 12. This CDR3 is 16 amino acids long. The CDR3 DNA reads as TGTGCCAGCAGCCGCCCAGCGGGGGGCCCGGGTGAGACCCAGTACTTC. As protein: CASSRPAGGPGETQYF.

V gene TRBV28 combines with J gene TRBJ2-3; D is perhaps TRBD1 (5 bases). The CDR3 is 14 residues long. Germline CDR1 reads MDHEN; CDR2 reads SYDVKM. Trimming left V 8 bases short and J 3 bases short, with 15 bases between. The CDR3 is CASGGSQGTDTQYF. CDR3 coding DNA: TGTGCCAGCGGTGGATCCCAGGGTACAGATACGCAGTATTTT.

This clone was counted a few times. The chain has TRBV5-1 and TRBJ1-2; TRBD1 is a possible D gene (5 bases). Germline loops: CDR1 SGHRS, CDR2 YFSETQ. The CDR3 loop spans 11 amino acids. V was clipped by 4 bases and J by 8 bases, with 9 bases between them. The CDR3 sequence is CASSGGSGYTF. CDR3 sequence (DNA): TGCGCCAGCAGCGGGGGGTCCGGCTACACCTTC.

This clone was observed a single time. The chain is built from TRBV19 and TRBJ2-7, with D possibly TRBD1 on 6 matching bases. The germline V and J ends were trimmed by 4 bases and 2 bases, with 15 bases remaining between them. This CDR3 has 15 amino acids. CDR1 is LNHDA, CDR2 SQIVND, per germline (reference sequence). CDR3 in DNA: TGTGCCAGTAGTACCTCGACAGGTCATGCCTACGAGCAGTACTTC. The encoded protein is CASSTSTGHAYEQYF.

This clone was observed a few times. The chain links TRBV7-9 to TRBJ2-1; unclear D gene. Trimming stripped 0 bases from V and 8 bases from J, with 8 bases between. The CDR3 runs 13 residues. The germline V gene has CDR1 SEHNR and CDR2 FQNEAQ (reference sequence). The chain's CDR3 is CASSLAYIDEQFF. The CDR3 coding sequence is TGTGCCAGCAGCTTAGCGTATATAGATGAGCAGTTCTTC.

This chain's CDR3 is CASSQDLREGNTGELFF. The CDR3, as DNA: TGTGCCAGCAGCCAAGATCTGCGGGAGGGCAACACCGGGGAGCTGTTTTTT. The rearrangement joins TRBV4-2 to TRBJ2-2; 9 nucleotides agree with TRBD2. V gave up 0 bases and J gave up 2 bases; unmatched junction bases: 4. This CDR3 has 17 residues. Germline V gene data show CDR1 as LGHNA and CDR2 as YNFKEQ.

This rearrangement joins TRBV18 to TRBJ2-7; TRBD2 is a possible D gene (6 bases). This CDR3 region has 14 residues. V was pared by 4 bases and J by 3 bases, with 13 bases between. Germline CDR1 and CDR2: KGHSH and LQKENI. In nucleotides, the CDR3 is TGTGCCAGCTCACTGGGGGGAGGCGGCTACGAGCAGTACTTC. Protein sequence: CASSLGGGGYEQYF. The whole variable domain, filled in from reference TRBV18 and TRBJ2-7, reads NAGVMQNPRHLVRRRGQEARLRCSPMKGHSHVYWYRQLPEEGLKFMVYLQKENIIDESGMPKERFSAEFPKEGPSILRIQQVVRGDSAAYFCASSLGGGGYEQYFGPGTRLTVT.

A single count supports this clone. V and J are TRBV30 and TRBJ1-4, with 10 bases lining up with TRBD1. The CDR3 loop spans 14 amino acids. V lost 4 bases, J lost 4 bases, and 3 bases stayed unmatched. CDR1 GTSNPN and CDR2 SVGIG come from the germline V gene (reference sequence). The CDR3 loop is CAWNRDRGNEKLFF. The CDR3 DNA follows: TGTGCCTGGAACCGGGACAGGGGTAATGAAAAACTGTTTTTT.

The J gene is TRBJ1-2, the V gene TRBV12-3 or TRBV12-4, with D unresolved. CDR3 length: 13 amino acids. Trimming cost V 3 bases and J 8 bases, with 13 bases left between them. The CDR3 protein is CASSLGGNGGYTF. CDR3 nucleotides: TGTGCCAGCAGTTTGGGAGGGAATGGGGGCTACACCTTC.

The CDR3 DNA follows: TGTGCCAGCAGCCCGAGGAAGAGCTCCTACGAGCAGTACTTC. This codes for CASSPRKSSYEQYF. The chain combines TRBV7-2 with TRBJ2-7; D is undetermined. Germline lookup yields CDR1 SGHTA and CDR2 FQGNSA. V was trimmed by 5 bases and J by 0 bases, leaving 11 bases between them. CDR3 length equals 14 residues. The full variable domain, completed using reference TRBV7-2 and TRBJ2-7, is GAGVSQSPSNKVTEKGKDVELRCDPISGHTALYWYRQSLGQGLEFLIYFQGNSAPDKSGLPSDRFSAERTGGSVSTLTIQRTQQEDSAVYLCASSPRKSSYEQYFGPGTRLTVT.

J is TRBJ2-1 and V is TRBV7-2; D not certain. V lost 4 bases to trimming and J lost 1 base, with 11 bases between them. The CDR3 totals 15 residues. The V gene's germline CDR1 is SGHTA and CDR2 FQGNSA. CDR3 in DNA: TGTGCCAGCAGCTCTTCGTTCCGGTCCTACAATGAGCAGTTCTTC. Protein product: CASSSSFRSYNEQFF.

This chain joins TRBV5-8 and TRBJ1-2; 9 bases are a match to TRBD1. Germline CDR1 is SGHTS and CDR2 is YDEGEE. CDR3 length equals 16 residues. The junction had 10 bases not matched to a gene; V was cut back by 3 bases and J by 4 bases. The CDR3, as DNA: TGTGCCAGCAGCTCGGACAGGGGCGAGCTGCTCTATGGCTACACCTTC. Translated: CASSSDRGELLYGYTF.

This clone has a single count. The CDR3 DNA is TGTGCCACCAGTGATGTAGGGAGTACAGATACGCAGTATTTT. It yields the protein CATSDVGSTDTQYF. The gene calls are TRBV24-1 and TRBJ2-3, with a tentative D call TRBD2 (5 bases). CDR1 and CDR2 from the germline V gene are KGHDR and SFDVKD. The CDR3 covers 14 residues. V was trimmed by 3 bases and J by 3 bases, leaving 9 bases between them.

This chain uses TRBV5-4 with TRBJ2-5, with 9 bases matching TRBD1. The CDR3 sequence is 17 residues long. Germline loops: CDR1 SGHNT, CDR2 YYREEE (reference sequence). The junction had 8 bases not matched to a gene; V was cut back by 0 bases and J by 2 bases. The CDR3 DNA sequence: TGTGCCAGCAGCTTGGGACAGGGGGGGCCCTTTCAAGAGACCCAGTACTTC. This gives the protein CASSLGQGGPFQETQYF.

This chain joins TRBV7-9 and TRBJ2-5; D is perhaps TRBD1 (5 bases). Trimming pared 5 bases from V and 0 bases from J, leaving 10 bases between. The CDR3 totals 14 residues. CDR1 and CDR2 (germline): SEHNR, FQNEAQ (reference sequence). The CDR3 DNA is TGTGCCAGCAGCCTGCGACAGAACCAAGAGACCCAGTACTTC. Encoded protein: CASSLRQNQETQYF.

This clone was found once. The chain uses TRBV18 and TRBJ1-3; weak D call: TRBD1 (6 bases). CDR1 KGHSH and CDR2 LQKENI come from the germline V gene. The CDR3 is made up of 15 amino acids. Trimming removed 3 bases from V and 2 bases from J, with 11 bases in between. CDR3 in amino acids: CASSPGQGPGNTIYF. The CDR3 DNA is TGTGCCAGCTCACCTGGGCAGGGGCCTGGAAACACCATATATTTT.

The V gene is TRBV19, the J gene TRBJ2-1, with a tentative D call TRBD2 (5 bases). This CDR3 has 14 residues. The V and J ends lost 2 bases and 3 bases respectively, with 8 bases between them. The germline gives CDR1 LNHDA, CDR2 SQIVND (reference sequence). The CDR3 region has the DNA TGTGCCAGTAGTATAAACGGGATCTACAATGAGCAGTTCTTC. This sequence encodes CASSINGIYNEQFF.

CDR3: CASSQSTGVEETQYF. CDR3 coding DNA: TGCGCCAGCAGTCAATCGACCGGGGTGGAGGAGACCCAGTACTTC. V is TRBV23-1 and J is TRBJ2-5, with D perhaps TRBD2 (5 bases). Being an ORF, TRBV23-1 has a function that is uncertain. Trimming took off 0 bases at V and 5 bases at J, with 13 bases between the two ends. The CDR3 is 15 amino acids.

The gene calls are TRBV7-2 and TRBJ1-1; D not resolved. The V and J ends lost 5 bases and 1 base respectively, with 14 bases between them. Germline V gives CDR1 SGHTA, CDR2 FQGNSA. The CDR3 contains 15 residues. The DNA of the CDR3 is TGTGCCAGCAGCCAAAGTATCGGAGGGAACACTGAAGCTTTCTTT. It translates to CASSQSIGGNTEAFF.